This T cell receptor beta chain was retrieved from a study of cytomegalovirus exposure and HLA in healthy donors. Study-wide findings and caveats: In a later analysis, DRB1 alleles had the most associated TCRs; HLA-C alleles the fewest. The study flagged 150 to 200 TCR beta chains as cytomegalovirus-associated.

J lost 5 bases, V lost 4 bases, and 10 bases had no gene match. CDR3 length: 15 residues. CDR1 is MGHRA and CDR2 is YSYEKL in the germline V gene. This PCR relied on a set of 60 Vbeta primers and 13 Jbeta primers. Here immunoSEQ multiplex PCR was the method, and the copy in TCRdb shows in-frame clones only, minus some. The clone table shows more than 65,000 clones, with the ten largest holding 2.5% to 3%. With respect to this clone: Its antigen is not known.

Specimen: PBMCs. This clonotype was sampled from a man aged 40-49 years in good health and CMV-seronegative. The chain is built from TRBV4-1 and TRBJ1-1; 7 bases fit TRBD1. CDR3 DNA sequence: TGCGCCAGCAGCCTCCTACAGGGGATGGGGACTGAAGCTTTCTTT. This codes for CASSLLQGMGTEAFF.